A single sample gave rise to the 11 T cell receptor beta chains below, sequenced in a study of CD8 T cells in Susac syndrome. Roughly 0.45 to 1 ug RNA was reverse transcribed with random hexamers. TCRdb re-called the immunoSEQ multiplex PCR reads through MiXCR, storing one row per CDR3 protein. Of 200,000 or so distinct CDR3 sequences listed, over 90% are singletons. The sequenced material came from CD4+ T cells from PBMCs. Receptor source: a human donor with multiple sclerosis.

This chain joins TRBV29-1 and TRBJ1-1; D gene uncertain. V gave up 4 bases and J gave up 3 bases, with 12 bases separating them. The CDR3 is 13 amino acids. Per the germline V gene, CDR1 is SQVTM and CDR2 is ANQGSEA. The CDR3 sequence: CSVGVGRDTEAFF. CDR3 nucleotides: TGCAGCGTTGGGGTGGGGAGGGACACTGAAGCTTTCTTT.

Here the CDR3 DNA reads TGTGCCAGCACTCAGACAGGGACAAATTCACCCCTCCACTTT. Translated, it gives CASTQTGTNSPLHF. The V and J genes are TRBV12-3 or TRBV12-4 and TRBJ1-6, with 7 bases lining up with TRBD1. V dropped 7 bases and J dropped 7; count of bases not matched to a gene: 7. The CDR3 extends over 14 amino acids.

The chain recombines TRBV6-6 with TRBJ2-1; either TRBD1 or TRBD2 may supply D (6 bases each). The germline V gene encodes CDR1 MNHNY and CDR2 SVGAGI (reference sequence). V was trimmed by 7 bases and J by 9 bases, leaving 7 bases between them. This CDR3 spans 10 amino acids. As DNA, the CDR3 is TGTGCCAGCACGGGGGCTGAGCAGTTCTTC. Its protein product is CASTGAEQFF.

The J gene is TRBJ2-3, the V gene TRBV3-1; D not certain. Trimming removed 0 bases from V and 0 bases from J, with 10 bases in between. Germline lookup yields CDR1 LGHDT and CDR2 YNNKEL (reference sequence). The CDR3 spans 16 residues. CDR3 region: CASSQDGVPSTDTQYF. CDR3 nucleotide sequence: TGTGCCAGCAGCCAAGACGGCGTTCCTAGCACAGATACGCAGTATTTT.

The V and J genes are TRBV7-2 and TRBJ1-1; TRBD1 agrees at 7 bases. Trimming cost V 6 bases and J 2 bases; bases outside gene matches: 12. The CDR3 consists of 16 residues. From germline, CDR1 is SGHTA and CDR2 FQGNSA. The CDR3 loop reads CASSPGLGTVNTEAFF. CDR3 coding DNA: TGTGCCAGCAGTCCCGGCTTGGGGACAGTTAACACTGAAGCTTTCTTT.

The V and J genes are TRBV9 and TRBJ2-5; 7 bases line up with TRBD2. The germline V gene has CDR1 SGDLS and CDR2 YYNGEE. V trimming: 0 bases; J trimming: 1 base; junction bases outside the gene matches: 6. This CDR3 is built from 16 residues. The CDR3 DNA reads as TGTGCCAGCAGCGTAGGAGCTAGCGGTCTCCAAGAGACCCAGTACTTC. It is translated as CASSVGASGLQETQYF.

The J gene is TRBJ1-1, the V gene TRBV7-8; D unclear. This CDR3 is 13 amino acids long. The germline gives CDR1 SGHVS, CDR2 FQNEAQ. Trimming removed 3 bases at V and 0 bases at J, with 5 bases between. The CDR3 region is CASSFELNTEAFF. DNA for the CDR3: TGTGCCAGCAGCTTTGAGCTGAACACTGAAGCTTTCTTT. The full variable domain, rest sourced from reference TRBV7-8 and TRBJ1-1, is GAGVSQSPRYKVAKRGQDVALRCDPISGHVSLFWYQQALGQGPEFLTYFQNEAQLDKSGLPSDRFFAERPEGSVSTLKIQRTQQEDSAVYLCASSFELNTEAFFGQGTRLTVV.

This chain links TRBV30 with TRBJ2-7; 8 bases are shared with TRBD1. Germline V gene lookup returns CDR1 GTSNPN and CDR2 SVGIG (reference sequence). The CDR3 is 15 amino acids. The V and J ends lost 5 bases and 2 bases, in that order; junction bases with no gene match: 11. CDR3 nucleotides: TGTGCCTGGGGCGGCCCGGAACAGGGGGCCTACGAGCAGTACTTC. The encoded protein is CAWGGPEQGAYEQYF.

The table lists this clonotype with a count of one. The rearrangement links TRBV30 to TRBJ2-7, with D unclear. The CDR3 spans 11 residues. CDR1 is GTSNPN, CDR2 SVGIG, per germline (reference sequence). Trimming removed 0 bases at V and 9 bases at J, with 9 bases between. The CDR3 is CAWSVQLGQYF. Here the CDR3 DNA reads TGTGCCTGGAGTGTTCAACTGGGGCAGTACTTC.

This rearrangement joins TRBV12-3 or TRBV12-4 to TRBJ2-1, with D possibly TRBD1 on 6 matching bases. The CDR3 has 16 amino acids. Trimming took off 3 bases at V and 5 bases at J, with 17 bases between the two ends. The CDR3 DNA is TGTGCCAGCAGTTTTCCCTGGGGGCAGTTGGACAATGAGCAGTTCTTC. This codes for CASSFPWGQLDNEQFF.

The rearrangement joins TRBV29-1 to TRBJ1-1, with TRBD1 as a possible D gene (5 bases). The germline V and J ends were trimmed by 6 bases and 4 bases, with 12 bases remaining between them. This CDR3 comprises 12 residues. CDR1 is SQVTM, CDR2 ANQGSEA, per germline. The CDR3 reads CSVGRAVTEAFF. The DNA for the CDR3 is TGCAGCGTGGGCAGGGCGGTCACTGAAGCTTTCTTT.